Shown below are 10 T cell receptor beta chains from a single sample sequenced in a study of cytomegalovirus exposure and HLA in healthy donors. 13 Jbeta primers and 60 Vbeta primers were used for the PCR. TCRdb's copy holds only in-frame clones and misses some; the assay was immunoSEQ multiplex PCR. The profile shows approximately 150,000 clones, nearly 85% of them singletons. Sample: PBMCs. These receptors came from a male donor in good health and CMV-seronegative.

This clone occurred once. The chain employs TRBV6-4 and TRBJ2-1, with 7 nucleotides matching TRBD2. This CDR3 is 16 amino acids long. J was trimmed by 2 bases and V by 3 bases; bases with no gene match: 7. Germline values: CDR1 MRHNA, CDR2 SNTAGT. The DNA for the CDR3 is TGTGCCAGCAGTGATCCCCCGGGACTACCCTACAATGAGCAGTTCTTC. Its translation: CASSDPPGLPYNEQFF.

This clone appeared a single time. This chain uses TRBV7-6 with TRBJ1-1; D not certain. From germline, CDR1 is SGHVS and CDR2 FNYEAQ. The CDR3 is 15 residues long. Trimming took 3 bases from V and 1 from J, leaving 12 bases between them. The CDR3 region is CASSFGGLGNTEAFF. CDR3 sequence (DNA): TGTGCCAGCAGCTTCGGCGGGTTGGGGAACACTGAAGCTTTCTTT.

The gene calls are TRBV15 and TRBJ1-2, with a weak D call TRBD1 (5 bases). This CDR3 has 13 residues. The germline V gene encodes CDR1 LNHNV and CDR2 YYDKDF (reference sequence). V gave up 2 bases and J gave up 7 bases, with 11 bases separating them. The CDR3 nucleotides read TGTGCCACCAGCAGACTGGGGGAGGTTGGCTACACCTTC. This translates into CATSRLGEVGYTF.

The rearrangement joins TRBV28 to TRBJ2-1, with 12 bases that match TRBD2. V was pared by 11 bases and J by 9 bases, with 11 bases of the junction left unmatched. The CDR3 runs to 14 residues. The germline CDR1 and CDR2 sequences are MDHEN and SYDVKM. For the CDR3, the DNA is TGTGCCGGAGGAAGACTAGCGGGAGACGGTGAGCAGTTCTTC. Its protein is CAGGRLAGDGEQFF.

This chain links TRBV27 with TRBJ2-7; 8 bases agree with TRBD1. CDR1 and CDR2 (germline): MNHEY, SMNVEV (reference sequence). The CDR3 extends over 14 amino acids. After removal of 4 bases from V and 2 bases from J, the junction contained 4 bases not matched to a gene. As DNA, the CDR3 is TGTGCCAGCAGTTCACCGGGACAGGCCTACGAGCAGTACTTC. It yields the protein CASSSPGQAYEQYF.

This chain joins TRBV5-1 and TRBJ2-3; D gene ambiguous. V lost 0 bases and J lost 6, with 8 bases in between. Germline V gene data show CDR1 as SGHRS and CDR2 as YFSETQ. CDR3 length: 13 residues. CDR3 bases: TGCGCCAGCAGCTTGGACAGCCCCGATACGCAGTATTTT. Its translation is CASSLDSPDTQYF.

This rearrangement joins TRBV21-1 to TRBJ1-2; TRBD1 was called by the table and not checked on the DNA. TRBV21-1 is reported as a pseudogene. The CDR3 runs 14 residues. The CDR3 nucleotides are TGTGCCAGCAGCAAAGCTTGGACAGGCTATGGCTACACCTTC. Translation gives CASSKAWTGYGYTF.

CDR3 loop: CASLPRTARANYGYTF. The DNA of the CDR3 is TGTGCCAGTCTGCCTAGGACAGCCAGAGCTAACTATGGCTACACCTTC. V usage is TRBV19 and J usage is TRBJ1-2; possibly TRBD1 for D (6 bases). This CDR3 spans 16 amino acids. The germline V and J ends were trimmed by 8 bases and 0 bases, with 19 bases remaining between them. Germline-derived CDR1 and CDR2 are LNHDA and SQIVND (reference sequence).

In its sample, this clone was seen once. J is TRBJ2-6 and V is TRBV4-1, with 7 bases matching TRBD2. Germline lookup yields CDR1 MGHRA and CDR2 YSYEKL. CDR3 length equals 17 residues. J was trimmed by 1 base and V by 6 bases; bases with no gene match: 9. Here the CDR3 DNA reads TGCGCCAGCAGTGCGGGGGAATCATCTTCTGGGGCCAACGTCCTGACTTTC. It translates to CASSAGESSSGANVLTF.

The chain has TRBV12-5 and TRBJ1-2, with 8 positions matching TRBD1. CDR1 is LGHNT, CDR2 FRNRAP, per germline. The CDR3 is 13 residues long. Trimming removed 4 bases from V and 7 bases from J; junction bases left unmatched: 5. CDR3 sequence: CASGSQGARGYTF. The CDR3 coding sequence is TGTGCTAGTGGTTCCCAGGGGGCGCGTGGCTACACCTTC.